These 27 T cell receptor beta chains were all obtained from the same sample, sequenced in a study of blood T cell repertoires in COVID-19. Profiling relied on immunoSEQ multiplex PCR, and the TCRdb table lists in-frame clones only, not all of them. The data contain roughly 260,000 clones, 82% of them seen just once; the ten biggest clones take up 4.7%. The specimen sequenced was peripheral blood. All receptors derive from a woman aged 70-85 years with acute or convalescent COVID-19.

The rearrangement links TRBV20-1 to TRBJ1-2, with D unclear. CDR1 and CDR2 (germline): DFQATT, SNEGSKA (reference sequence). V was cut by 0 bases and J by 8 bases, with 7 bases left in between. This CDR3 has 11 residues. The CDR3 loop is CSARDSRGYTF. In DNA form, the CDR3 reads TGCAGTGCTAGAGATTCTAGGGGCTACACCTTC.

This chain joins TRBV18 and TRBJ1-1, with D perhaps matching TRBD1 (5 bases). This CDR3 comprises 13 residues. V was pared by 11 bases and J by 0 bases, with 13 bases between. From germline, CDR1 is KGHSH and CDR2 LQKENI. The CDR3 bases are TGTGCCGCTGCAGGACAACTGAACACTGAAGCTTTCTTT. Its translation is CAAAGQLNTEAFF.

This clone has a single count. The CDR3 region is CASSLGSGGDNNEQFF. The CDR3 bases are TGTGCCAGCAGCCTTGGTAGCGGGGGAGATAACAATGAGCAGTTCTTC. This chain uses TRBV4-2 with TRBJ2-1; 9 bases are a match to TRBD2. Germline V gene sequence: CDR1 LGHNA, CDR2 YNFKEQ. This CDR3 comprises 16 residues. V lost 4 bases and J lost 5; bases outside the gene matches: 9.

This clone was detected only a few times. The V gene is TRBV6-5, the J gene TRBJ1-3; 8 positions agree with TRBD1. Germline V gives CDR1 MNHEY, CDR2 SVGAGI. CDR3 length: 16 amino acids. With 4 bases clipped from V and 0 bases from J, the junction kept 5 bases outside the gene matches. This CDR3 is CASSSDRGRSGNTIYF. Here the CDR3 DNA reads TGTGCCAGCAGTTCAGACAGGGGCCGCTCTGGAAACACCATATATTTT.

The chain employs TRBV11-2 and TRBJ2-1; 9 bases line up with TRBD2. After removal of 0 bases from V and 14 bases from J, the junction contained 8 bases not matched to a gene. CDR3 size: 14 residues. The germline gives CDR1 SGHAT, CDR2 FQNNGV. CDR3 region: CASSLDWTSVSEFF. CDR3 DNA sequence: TGTGCCAGCAGCTTAGATTGGACTAGCGTGTCGGAGTTCTTC. Supplemented by reference TRBV11-2 and TRBJ2-1, the full variable domain reads EAGVAQSPRYKIIEKRQSVAFWCNPISGHATLYWYQQILGQGPKLLIQFQNNGVVDDSQLPKDRFSAERLKGVDSTLKIQPAKLEDSAVYLCASSLDWTSVSEFFGPGTRLTVL.

Here the CDR3 DNA reads TGTGCCAGCAGCTTGGCAGGGTCTAATCAGCCCCAGCATTTT. Protein sequence: CASSLAGSNQPQHF. This chain connects TRBV7-2 to TRBJ1-5, with TRBD1 as a possible D gene (5 bases). V lost 3 bases and J lost 4, with 10 bases in between. The CDR3 covers 14 residues. CDR1 and CDR2 (germline): SGHTA, FQGNSA.

This chain links TRBV4-1 with TRBJ2-2; tentative D call: TRBD1 (5 bases). Germline CDR1 and CDR2: MGHRA and YSYEKL. Deletions cut 1 base from V and 1 base from J, with 10 bases between. This CDR3 has 16 amino acids. CDR3 sequence reads: CASSQAGLENTGELFF. CDR3 sequence (DNA): TGCGCCAGCAGCCAAGCAGGGTTGGAGAACACCGGGGAGCTGTTTTTT.

V gene TRBV4-2 combines with J gene TRBJ1-2; 7 positions match TRBD1. The CDR3 extends over 16 amino acids. Germline CDR1 reads LGHNA; CDR2 reads YNFKEQ. J lost 7 bases, V lost 5 bases, and 16 bases had no gene match. CDR3: CASSGDRASPLSGYTF. For the CDR3, the DNA is TGTGCCAGCAGCGGAGACAGGGCCTCGCCCCTATCTGGCTACACCTTC.

The V call is TRBV5-1, the J call TRBJ2-1; 9 bases match TRBD1. Trimming took 4 bases from V and 8 from J; bases not matched to a gene: 13. Germline CDR1 reads SGHRS; CDR2 reads YFSETQ. The CDR3 spans 16 residues. As DNA, the CDR3 is TGCGCCAGCAGCCGCCCAGACAGGGGGGCTTCTGATGAGCAGTTCTTC. Amino acids: CASSRPDRGASDEQFF.

The chain joins TRBV18 to TRBJ1-4; perhaps TRBD1 as D (6 bases). Germline CDR1 and CDR2: KGHSH and LQKENI. The CDR3 spans 15 residues. V was shortened by 10 bases and J by 3 bases, with 18 bases between the two germline ends. The CDR3 is CATSPRGPANEKLFF. DNA for the CDR3: TGTGCCACCTCCCCCAGGGGACCTGCTAATGAAAAACTGTTTTTT.

This chain links TRBV25-1 with TRBJ2-5; 10 bases are shared with TRBD2. This CDR3 has 15 amino acids. Germline CDR1 MGHDK, CDR2 SYGVNS. J lost 5 bases, V lost 5 bases, and 8 bases had no gene match. The CDR3: CASSPPSGGVETQYF. CDR3 nucleotide sequence: TGTGCCAGCAGTCCTCCTAGCGGGGGAGTGGAGACCCAGTACTTC.

The chain uses TRBV19 and TRBJ1-2; TRBD1 aligns across 8 bases. With V trimmed by 5 bases and J by 10 bases, 9 bases remained unmatched. Germline V gene lookup returns CDR1 LNHDA and CDR2 SQIVND (reference sequence). The CDR3 consists of 13 residues. The CDR3: CASSPQDREVYTF. The CDR3 bases are TGTGCCAGTAGTCCCCAGGACAGGGAGGTCTACACCTTC.

The chain uses TRBV6-5 and TRBJ2-3; a weak D match, TRBD1 (5 bases). The CDR3 spans 15 residues. With 3 bases removed from V and 2 bases from J, the gap between germline ends came to 12 bases. Germline V gene sequence: CDR1 MNHEY, CDR2 SVGAGI. The CDR3: CASSYGHPTTDTQYF. The DNA of the CDR3 is TGTGCCAGCAGTTATGGACACCCGACCACAGATACGCAGTATTTT.

This clone was counted once. The rearrangement uses TRBV24-1 and TRBJ2-1; 8 bases agree with TRBD1. Germline V gives CDR1 KGHDR, CDR2 SFDVKD. The V and J ends lost 6 bases and 3 bases, in that order; junction bases with no gene match: 3. The CDR3 consists of 14 residues. CDR3 amino acids: CATSKTGGYNEQFF. Written as DNA, the CDR3 is TGTGCCACCAGTAAAACAGGGGGCTACAATGAGCAGTTCTTC.

This clone has a single count. One junction end does not reproduce the germline sequence, and a read error may be involved. V gene TRBV4-2 combines with J gene TRBJ1-5; the D is unclear. Germline CDR1 is LGHNA and CDR2 is YNFKEQ. The CDR3 length is 15 residues. CDR3 loop: CASSQDLAGIQPKHF. Written as DNA, the CDR3 is TGTGCCAGCAGCCAAGATCTGGCAGGTATACAGCCCAAGCATTTT.

This clone was counted between two and nine times. This chain joins TRBV29-1 and TRBJ1-1, with D tentatively TRBD1 (6 bases). Trimming stripped 6 bases from V and 1 base from J, with 12 bases between. The germline V gene has CDR1 SQVTM and CDR2 ANQGSEA. This CDR3 is 13 amino acids long. In DNA, the CDR3 is TGCAGCGTGATAACGACAGGGAACACTGAAGCTTTCTTT. This gives the protein CSVITTGNTEAFF.

This rearrangement joins TRBV10-3 to TRBJ2-1; 9 bases map to TRBD2. V was pared by 0 bases and J by 8 bases, with 11 bases of the junction left unmatched. Germline CDR1 and CDR2: ENHRY and SYGVKD. The CDR3 has 17 residues. The CDR3 coding sequence is TGTGCCATCAGTGAGTCGAGGCGGGGGGGCCGATTTTATGAGCAGTTCTTC. Protein product: CAISESRRGGRFYEQFF.

This sequence joins TRBV30 and TRBJ1-2; D is uncertain. V lost 4 bases to trimming and J lost 5 bases, with 11 bases between them. Germline CDR1 reads GTSNPN; CDR2 reads SVGIG (reference sequence). This CDR3 has 12 amino acids. The CDR3 here is CAWTGGNYGYTF. CDR3 in DNA: TGTGCCTGGACCGGAGGGAATTATGGCTACACCTTC.

The chain uses TRBV7-2 and TRBJ1-2, with TRBD1 matching 9 bases. Looked up from germline, CDR1 is SGHTA and CDR2 is FQGNSA. CDR3 size: 14 residues. V gave up 5 bases and J gave up 9 bases; unmatched junction bases: 10. The CDR3: CASSPPGTGYRYTF. In nucleotides, the CDR3 is TGTGCCAGCAGCCCGCCGGGGACAGGGTATCGCTACACCTTC.

The genes are TRBV7-2 and TRBJ1-5, with D possibly being TRBD1 (5 bases). The CDR3 length is 14 residues. The V gene's germline CDR1 is SGHTA and CDR2 FQGNSA. The V gene lost 3 bases and the J gene lost 6 bases, with 12 bases spanning the gap. This chain's CDR3 is CASSFGGVGQPQHF. In nucleotides, the CDR3 is TGTGCCAGCAGCTTCGGAGGGGTGGGTCAGCCCCAGCATTTT.

As regards this clone: The junction does not match germline at one end; this may be a read error. The chain combines TRBV18 with TRBJ1-5; no reliable D call. CDR3 length: 13 amino acids. Germline loops: CDR1 KGHSH, CDR2 LQKENI. The CDR3 loop is CASSPHSDQPQHF. The CDR3 nucleotides are TGTGCCAGCTCACCACATAGCGATCAGCCCCAGCATTTT.

The chain uses TRBV11-2 and TRBJ1-6, with 9 bases aligning to TRBD1. Germline values: CDR1 SGHAT, CDR2 FQNNGV. The CDR3 sequence is 16 residues long. V gave up 6 bases and J gave up 7 bases; unmatched junction bases: 10. In DNA form, the CDR3 reads TGTGCCAGCAGTCCAACAGGGGGCAGGGGAAATTCACCCCTCCACTTT. As protein: CASSPTGGRGNSPLHF.

This clone was detected only once. The rearrangement joins TRBV4-2 to TRBJ2-3, with 8 bases aligning to TRBD1. The germline CDR1 and CDR2 sequences are LGHNA and YNFKEQ. The CDR3 totals 17 residues. V shed 0 bases, J shed 7 bases, and the junction held 12 bases outside the gene matches. The CDR3 DNA reads TGTGCCAGCAGCCAAGATTTCCAGGGGGCGAATGGAAATACGCAGTATTTT. Translating gives CASSQDFQGANGNTQYF.

The V gene is TRBV10-3, the J gene TRBJ1-2; a weak D match, TRBD1 (6 bases). The CDR3 is made up of 13 amino acids. Germline assignment: CDR1 ENHRY and CDR2 SYGVKD. V was cut by 5 bases and J by 2 bases, with 9 bases left in between. The CDR3 region is CAISHRDNYGYTF. In DNA, the CDR3 is TGTGCCATCAGTCACAGGGACAACTATGGCTACACCTTC.

This clone was observed a handful of times. The rearrangement joins TRBV3-1 (or the pseudogene TRBV3-2) to TRBJ1-4; D is unclear. CDR3 length equals 13 residues. V lost 1 base, J lost 5 bases, and 5 bases lay in between. Germline loops: CDR1 LGHDT, CDR2 YNNKEL (reference sequence). The chain's CDR3 is CASSQGANEKLFF. The DNA for the CDR3 is TGTGCCAGCAGCCAAGGGGCGAATGAAAAACTGTTTTTT.

In its sample, this clone was seen a few times. The chain combines TRBV3-1 (or the pseudogene TRBV3-2) with TRBJ1-5; 7 bases agree with TRBD1. J gave up 4 bases and V 1 base, and 4 bases lay outside the gene matches. This CDR3 comprises 15 residues. Germline CDR1 reads LGHDT; CDR2 reads YNNKEL (reference sequence). CDR3 sequence: CASSQGRGPNQPQHF. In DNA, the CDR3 is TGTGCCAGCAGCCAAGGAAGGGGGCCGAATCAGCCCCAGCATTTT.

The rearrangement uses TRBV28 and TRBJ2-3; TRBD2 agrees at 16 bases. CDR1 is MDHEN and CDR2 is SYDVKM in the germline V gene. The CDR3 length is 17 residues. J was trimmed by 6 bases and V by 4 bases; bases with no gene match: 7. This CDR3 is CASSSPGLAGGQDTQYF. The CDR3 nucleotides read TGTGCCAGCAGTTCCCCGGGACTAGCGGGGGGGCAGGATACGCAGTATTTT.